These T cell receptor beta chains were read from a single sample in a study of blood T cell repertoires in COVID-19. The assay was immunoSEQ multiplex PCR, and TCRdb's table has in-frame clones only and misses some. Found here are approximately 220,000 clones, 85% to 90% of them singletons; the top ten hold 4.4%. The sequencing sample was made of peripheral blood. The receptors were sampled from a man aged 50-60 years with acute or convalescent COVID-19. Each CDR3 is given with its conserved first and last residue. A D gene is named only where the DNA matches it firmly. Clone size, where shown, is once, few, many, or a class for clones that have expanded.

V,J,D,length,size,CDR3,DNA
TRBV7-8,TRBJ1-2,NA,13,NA,CASSLARQVGYTF,TGTGCCAGCAGCTTAGCCCGGCAGGTCGGCTACACCTTC
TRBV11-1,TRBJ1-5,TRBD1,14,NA,CASSVGQGNQPQHF,TGTGCCAGCAGCGTGGGACAGGGAAATCAGCCCCAGCATTTT
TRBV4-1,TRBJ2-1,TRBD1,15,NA,CASSPTGLGYNEQFF,TGCGCCAGCAGCCCGACAGGGCTGGGGTACAATGAGCAGTTCTTC
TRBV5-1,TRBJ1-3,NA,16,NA,CASSTGDSASGNTIYF,TGCGCCAGCAGCACCGGCGACAGCGCCTCTGGAAACACCATATATTTT
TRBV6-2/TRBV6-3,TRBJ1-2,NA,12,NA,CASSYPQSGYTF,TGTGCCAGCAGTTACCCACAGAGTGGCTACACCTTC
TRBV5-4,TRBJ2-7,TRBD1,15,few,CASSLDRGSLYEQYF,TGTGCCAGCAGCCTCGACAGGGGGAGTTTGTACGAGCAGTACTTC
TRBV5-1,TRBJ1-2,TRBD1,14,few,CASSLGQTEYGYTF,TGCGCCAGCAGCCTGGGACAGACAGAGTATGGCTACACCTTC
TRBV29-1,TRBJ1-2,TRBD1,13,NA,CSADPTGGGGYTF,TGCAGCGCCGACCCGACAGGGGGCGGTGGCTACACCTTC
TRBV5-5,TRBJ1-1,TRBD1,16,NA,CASSLQGRDRNTEAFF,TGTGCCAGCAGCTTGCAGGGCAGGGACAGGAACACTGAAGCTTTCTTT
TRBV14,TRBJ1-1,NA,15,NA,CASSATTGRNTEAFF,TGTGCCAGCAGCGCAACTACAGGGAGGAACACTGAAGCTTTCTTT
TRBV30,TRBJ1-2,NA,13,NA,CAWTKAGGGGYTF,TGTGCCTGGACAAAGGCGGGGGGAGGCGGCTACACCTTC
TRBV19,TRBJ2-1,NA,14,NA,CATRKGTTYNEQFF,TGTGCCACTAGGAAGGGGACAACCTACAATGAGCAGTTCTTC
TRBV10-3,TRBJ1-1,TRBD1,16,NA,CAISESGQGRGTEAFF,TGTGCCATCAGTGAGTCCGGACAGGGGAGGGGCACTGAAGCTTTCTTT
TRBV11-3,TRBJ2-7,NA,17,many,CASSLDEGRRGTYEQYF,TGTGCCAGCAGCTTAGATGAGGGCCGAAGGGGGACCTACGAGCAGTACTTC
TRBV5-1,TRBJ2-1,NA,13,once,CASSLLGAHEQFF,TGCGCCAGCAGCTTGTTAGGGGCCCATGAGCAGTTCTTC
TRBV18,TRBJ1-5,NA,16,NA,CASSPSPPGREGPQHF,TGTGCCAGCTCACCAAGTCCGCCCGGACGAGAGGGGCCCCAGCATTTT
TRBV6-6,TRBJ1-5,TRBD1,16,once,CASSYSAGGSNQPQHF,TGTGCCAGCAGTTATTCCGCAGGGGGAAGCAATCAGCCCCAGCATTTT
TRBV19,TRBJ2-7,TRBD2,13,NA,CATRGENTYEQYF,TGTGCCACCCGGGGGGAAAATACCTACGAGCAGTACTTC
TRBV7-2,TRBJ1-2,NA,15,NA,CASSLVPGRGYGYTF,TGTGCCAGCAGCTTAGTGCCCGGCAGGGGCTATGGCTACACCTTC
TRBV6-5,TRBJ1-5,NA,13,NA,CASMGLLNQPQHF,TGTGCCAGTATGGGACTTCTCAATCAGCCCCAGCATTTT
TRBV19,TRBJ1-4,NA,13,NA,CASSTLSGEKLFF,TGTGCCAGTAGTACCCTCAGCGGGGAAAAACTGTTTTTT
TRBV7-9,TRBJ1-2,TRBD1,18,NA,CASSSAGNLQGANYGYTF,TGTGCCAGCAGCTCGGCGGGAAACCTACAGGGGGCTAACTATGGCTACACCTTC
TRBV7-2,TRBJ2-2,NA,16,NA,CASSFGQIPNTGELFF,TGTGCCAGCAGCTTCGGACAGATACCGAACACCGGGGAGCTGTTTTTT
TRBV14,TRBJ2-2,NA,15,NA,CASSQVQGVAGELFF,TGTGCCAGCAGCCAAGTACAAGGAGTCGCCGGGGAGCTGTTTTTT
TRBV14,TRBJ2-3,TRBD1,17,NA,CASSHYAGTGFGDTQYF,TGTGCCAGCAGCCATTATGCCGGGACAGGGTTTGGAGATACGCAGTATTTT
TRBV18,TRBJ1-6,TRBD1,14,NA,CASSPGQGESPLHF,TGTGCCAGCTCACCCGGACAGGGGGAATCACCCCTCCACTTT
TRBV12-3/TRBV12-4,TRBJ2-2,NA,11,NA,CASSSAGELFF,TGTGCCAGCAGTAGCGCCGGGGAGCTGTTTTTT
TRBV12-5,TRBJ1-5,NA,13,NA,CASGPQGNQPQHF,TGTGCTAGTGGCCCCCAGGGGAATCAGCCCCAGCATTTT
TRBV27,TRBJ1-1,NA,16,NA,CASSFNRGGPILEAFF,TGTGCCAGCAGTTTTAATCGGGGGGGACCCATACTTGAAGCTTTCTTT
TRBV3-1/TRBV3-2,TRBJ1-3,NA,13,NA,CASSHVRGNTIYF,TGTGCCAGCAGCCACGTCAGAGGAAACACCATATATTTT
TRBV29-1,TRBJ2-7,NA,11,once,CSVEDRYEQYF,TGCAGCGTTGAAGATCGCTACGAGCAGTACTTC
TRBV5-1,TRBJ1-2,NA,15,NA,CASSLERSRLGGYTF,TGCGCCAGCAGCTTGGAGCGGTCCAGGCTCGGTGGCTACACCTTC
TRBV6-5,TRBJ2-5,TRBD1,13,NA,CASRGTGSETQYF,TGTGCCAGCCGGGGGACAGGGTCAGAGACCCAGTACTTC
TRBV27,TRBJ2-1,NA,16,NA,CASSSSYTGGAQLQFF,TGTGCCAGCAGTTCGTCCTACACTGGGGGGGCCCAGCTGCAGTTCTTC
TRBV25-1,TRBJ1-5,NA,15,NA,CASSAWQGRDQPQHF,TGTGCCAGCAGTGCGTGGCAGGGGAGAGATCAGCCCCAGCATTTT
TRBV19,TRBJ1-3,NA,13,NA,CASTSDNGNTIYF,TGTGCCAGTACCTCGGACAATGGAAACACCATATATTTT
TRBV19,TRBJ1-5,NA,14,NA,CASSITGSNQPQHF,TGTGCCAGTAGTATTACAGGGAGTAATCAGCCCCAGCATTTT
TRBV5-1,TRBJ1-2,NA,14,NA,CASSLEGQLYGYTF,TGCGCCAGCAGCTTGGAAGGACAATTATATGGCTACACCTTC
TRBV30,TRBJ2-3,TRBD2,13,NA,CAHSSGGIDTQYF,TGTGCCCACTCTAGCGGGGGGATAGATACGCAGTATTTT
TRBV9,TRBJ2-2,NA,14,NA,CASSVRQGTGELFF,TGTGCCAGCAGCGTAAGACAAGGAACCGGGGAGCTGTTTTTT
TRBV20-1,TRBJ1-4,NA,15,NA,CSASGAVATNEKLFF,TGCAGTGCTAGTGGGGCAGTCGCAACTAATGAAAAACTGTTTTTT
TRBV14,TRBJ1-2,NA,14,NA,CASSQDLPGYGYTF,TGTGCCAGCAGCCAAGATCTCCCGGGATATGGCTACACCTTC
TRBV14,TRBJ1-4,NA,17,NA,CASSPSRGEQGGEKLFF,TGTGCCAGCAGCCCCTCGAGGGGAGAACAAGGGGGTGAAAAACTGTTTTTT
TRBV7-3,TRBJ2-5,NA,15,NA,CASSLSGWRQETQYF,TGTGCCAGCAGCTTATCCGGGTGGAGACAAGAGACCCAGTACTTC
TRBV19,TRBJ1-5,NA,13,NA,CASTTSPGGPQHF,TGTGCCAGTACCACCTCCCCCGGCGGGCCCCAGCATTTT
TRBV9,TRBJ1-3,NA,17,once,CASSVLEGSYSGNTIYF,TGTGCCAGCAGCGTATTGGAGGGTTCGTACTCCGGAAACACCATATATTTT
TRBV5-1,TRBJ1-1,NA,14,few,CASSLMQGQGEAFF,TGCGCCAGCAGCTTGATGCAGGGCCAGGGGGAAGCTTTCTTT
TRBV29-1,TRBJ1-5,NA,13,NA,CSELRGSNQPQHF,TGCAGCGAGCTACGGGGGAGCAATCAGCCCCAGCATTTT